Included here is one T cell receptor beta chain sequence, with context. Its specificity is unknown. Germline CDR1 MGHRA, CDR2 YSYEKL. The CDR3 extends over 17 amino acids. This sample stems from a study of CXCR3-negative and CXCR3-positive naive CD8 T cells. The overall study: Roughly 130 million TRB reads in total, about 1.5 +/- 0.3 million per library.

The study, taken as a whole, reports: For naive cells, CXCR3-negative and CXCR3-positive subsets had similar TRBV-TRBJ usage; for memory cells, usage differed.

The TRB cDNA libraries were prepared by 5' RACE with UMI labels. Reprocessing the 5' RACE reads, TCRdb reports a single entry for every CDR3 protein and omits DNA. The specimen's table records 100,000 to 150,000 distinct CDR3 sequences. Naive CD8+ T cells displayed a CD45RO-CCR7+CD27+CD95- phenotype. Sample: naive CXCR3- CD8+ T cells from blood. Subset denoted: CD45RO-CCR7+CD27+CD95- naive CD8+ T cells lacking CXCR3 (TNR3-). The sequence came from a human donor in good health. Some clones in this sample may be carry-over from other donors' samples. The J gene is TRBJ1-2, the V gene TRBV4-1; TCRdb reports TRBD1, a call that lacks DNA to check it against. The CDR3 sequence is CASSQTIRGSGDYGYTF.